Listed below are T cell receptor beta chains from one sample, sequenced in a study of T cell repertoires in cytomegalovirus infection. TCRdb independently ran MiXCR on the reads; one entry per CDR3 protein. The sample contains roughly 110,000 distinct CDR3 sequences, under 35% of which appear only once. These receptors have no known antigen. The sequenced sample was CD8+ T cells from cultured PBMCs, obtained from culture after CMV antigen stimulation. All receptors come from a human donor in good health (CMV status not recorded). Some clones in this sample may be carry-over from other donors' samples. Each CDR3 is given with its conserved first and last residue. The order of the fields is clone size, V gene, J gene, D gene, CDR3 DNA, CDR3 protein. The D gene is left open where the match is weak. Some rows have no size entry. The others give once, few or many, or a class for an expanded clone.

few	TRBV15	TRBJ1-5	-	TGTGCCACCAGCAACCGTGGCCGGGCTAGCAATCAGCCCCAGCATTTT	CATSNRGRASNQPQHF
-	TRBV6-1	TRBJ1-1	-	TGTGCCAGCCGTCCCCTTGGATACACTGAAGCTTTCTTT	CASRPLGYTEAFF
many	TRBV27	TRBJ2-3	-	TGTGCCAGCAGTGGACAGTTCACAGATACGCAGTATTTT	CASSGQFTDTQYF
few	TRBV2	TRBJ2-1	-	TGTGCCAGCAGCCAGAACTACAATGAGCAGTTCTTC	CASSQNYNEQFF
-	TRBV7-8	TRBJ1-4	-	TGTGCCAGCAGCTTACGAGGGGACCGCACTAATGAAAAACTGTTTTTT	CASSLRGDRTNEKLFF
few	TRBV11-2	TRBJ2-5	-	TGTGCCAGCAGCACGGGACAACTTAGACGAGAGACCCAGTACTTC	CASSTGQLRRETQYF
many	TRBV11-2	TRBJ1-2	TRBD1	TGTGCCAGCAGACCGACAGGGGTGTTCTTTACAAACTATGGCTACACCTTC	CASRPTGVFFTNYGYTF
-	TRBV27	TRBJ1-6	-	TGTGCCAGCAGTTCATACACTCGTAGTAATTCACCCCTCCACTTT	CASSSYTRSNSPLHF
few	TRBV20-1	TRBJ2-7	TRBD1	TGCAGTGCGACCCGGGGACAGGGGTTTAGGTTGCAGTACTTC	CSATRGQGFRLQYF
-	TRBV20-1	TRBJ1-1	-	TGCAGTGCTACAGGGAACCTGAACACTGAAGCTTTCTTT	CSATGNLNTEAFF
-	TRBV7-7	TRBJ2-1	-	TGTGCTAGCAGCCCCGCTGGCACCCCCAATGAGCAGTTCTTC	CASSPAGTPNEQFF
many	TRBV6-1	TRBJ1-2	-	TGTGCCAGCAGTGAAGGCCAAGGGGCACTAAACTATGGCTACACCTTC	CASSEGQGALNYGYTF
-	TRBV7-6	TRBJ2-1	TRBD2	TGTGCCAGCAGCTCCGGGACTAGCGGGGGCCTTAAGCAGTTCTTC	CASSSGTSGGLKQFF
many	TRBV4-1	TRBJ2-7	TRBD2	TGCGCCAGCAGCCAAGAAGCTAGCGGGGTTTACGAGCAGTACTTC	CASSQEASGVYEQYF